The rows below give T cell receptor beta chains drawn from one sample of a study of PD-L1 blockade in urothelial cancer. TCRdb keeps only in-frame clones here, not all; method: immunoSEQ multiplex PCR. The table lists roughly 30,000 clones, over 75% of them singletons. The sequencing here drew on PBMCs, taken around atezolizumab (anti-PD-L1) treatment. Receptors were obtained from a man between 60 and 70 years old with urothelial cancer. Both conserved end residues are part of each CDR3. D genes are given only for firm matches. Expanded clones get a size class; other rows say once, few or many, or leave the size out.

d_call	v_call	clone_size	j_call	cdr3_nt	cdr3_aa
.	TRBV7-8	.	TRBJ2-3	TGTGCCAGCAGCCCCCATAGGGGGATCACAGATACGCAGTATTTT	CASSPHRGITDTQYF
TRBD2	TRBV5-1	.	TRBJ2-1	TGCGCCAGTCGACTAGCGGGAGGGCGCGAGCAGTTCTTC	CASRLAGGREQFF
.	TRBV9	.	TRBJ2-1	TGTGCCAGCAGCGTTTTTGGATCTTCGGGGAATGAGCAGTTCTTC	CASSVFGSSGNEQFF
TRBD2	TRBV29-1	.	TRBJ2-1	TGCAGCGTTGACCTGGAAGGACTAGCGGGATCCCATGAGCAGTTCTTC	CSVDLEGLAGSHEQFF
TRBD2	TRBV19	.	TRBJ2-3	TGTGCCAGTAGTATAGGGACAGCGGGAGGGCCGACAGATACGCAGTATTTT	CASSIGTAGGPTDTQYF
TRBD1	TRBV29-1	.	TRBJ1-4	TGCAGCGCCGGTGACAGGGCGGTTAGTGAAAAACTGTTTTTT	CSAGDRAVSEKLFF
TRBD1	TRBV19	.	TRBJ1-4	TGTGCCAGTAGTACCCCCGACAGGGTAACTAATGAAAAACTGTTTTTT	CASSTPDRVTNEKLFF
TRBD1	TRBV7-6	.	TRBJ2-7	TGTGCCAGCAGCTTAGAGCGACAGGGGGGCGACGAGCAGTACTTC	CASSLERQGGDEQYF
.	TRBV9	.	TRBJ2-7	TGTGCCAGCAGCGTAGAGGGGACTTCTTCCTACGAGCAGTACTTC	CASSVEGTSSYEQYF
TRBD1	TRBV6-6	.	TRBJ2-1	TGTGCCAGCATCTCCCGGGACAGGGGGCTCAATGAGCAGTTCTTC	CASISRDRGLNEQFF
.	TRBV9	.	TRBJ2-5	TGTGCCAGCAGCGTAACCCGAAGAGGGGAGACCCAGTACTTC	CASSVTRRGETQYF
TRBD1	TRBV2	few	TRBJ2-7	TGTGCCAGCAGCCCCCCGTTGACAGGGCCATTTCAGTACTTC	CASSPPLTGPFQYF
.	TRBV5-1	.	TRBJ2-7	TGCGCCAGCAGCTTTTTAGTGGCAGGGCCTAAGGAGCAGTACTTC	CASSFLVAGPKEQYF
TRBD1	TRBV27	once	TRBJ2-4	TGTGCCAGCAGACCGGGACAGAGGGGGCTAGCCAAAAACATTCAGTACTTC	CASRPGQRGLAKNIQYF
.	TRBV28	.	TRBJ1-3	TGTGCCAGCAGTTTAGGATCCGACGGGAACACCATATATTTT	CASSLGSDGNTIYF
.	TRBV5-1	.	TRBJ1-3	TGCGCCAGCAGCTCGGCGGGGTCTGGAAACACCATATATTTT	CASSSAGSGNTIYF
TRBD1	TRBV9	.	TRBJ1-2	TGTGCCAGCAGCGTAGGGTCACAGGGGTTTGGCTACACCTTC	CASSVGSQGFGYTF
TRBD2	TRBV6-5	.	TRBJ2-7	TGTGCCCTTGGCCCCAGCGGGAGGGCCGGGGAGCAGTACTTC	CALGPSGRAGEQYF
.	TRBV21-1	few	TRBJ2-1	TGTGCCAGCAGCAAAGGGGGACAGGGTCCGCATGAGCAGTTCTTC	CASSKGGQGPHEQFF
.	TRBV12-5	.	TRBJ2-1	TGTGCTAGTGGTTTCTCGGGACTCCCTGGATTCTTC	CASGFSGLPGFF
.	TRBV18	.	TRBJ1-5	TGTGCCAGCTCCGCAGGAACTAGCAATCAGCCCCAGCATTTT	CASSAGTSNQPQHF
.	TRBV11-1	.	TRBJ1-5	TGTGCCAGCAGCTTAGCGGCAGTGAATCAGCCCCAGCATTTT	CASSLAAVNQPQHF
.	TRBV11-2	.	TRBJ2-1	TGTGCCAGCAGCCCCCCGGTGGATGAGCAGTTCTTC	CASSPPVDEQFF
.	TRBV28	.	TRBJ1-4	TGTGCCAGCAGTTTTCCAGGGGCAACTAATGAAAAACTGTTTTTT	CASSFPGATNEKLFF
.	TRBV5-1	.	TRBJ1-4	TGCGCCAGCAGGGACCTGGGGGGGGCCGGTGAAAAACTGTTTTTT	CASRDLGGAGEKLFF
TRBD1	TRBV28	.	TRBJ1-2	TGTGCCAGCAGTTCAGGGGGCAACTATGGCTACACCTTC	CASSSGGNYGYTF
.	TRBV9	.	TRBJ1-1	TGTGCCAGCAGCGTAGTTGGGAGGATGATGAACACTGAAGCTTTCTTT	CASSVVGRMMNTEAFF
TRBD2	TRBV18	.	TRBJ2-5	TGTGCCAGCTCACCACCGAGACTAGCGGGAGGCGGGGAGACCCAGTACTTC	CASSPPRLAGGGETQYF
.	TRBV29-1	.	TRBJ1-1	TGCAGCGTGGGGGTTTCGGGGGAGAACACTGAAGCTTTCTTT	CSVGVSGENTEAFF
.	TRBV5-6	.	TRBJ2-5	TGTGCCAGCAGCTCGATGACAGCGGGAGAGACCCAGTACTTC	CASSSMTAGETQYF
.	TRBV5-6	.	TRBJ2-7	TGTGCCAGCAGCTTGGAACCAGGGATCTCCTACGAGCAGTACTTC	CASSLEPGISYEQYF
TRBD1	TRBV6-1	.	TRBJ1-1	TGTGCCACCCGGGACAGATTGAACACTGAAGCTTTCTTT	CATRDRLNTEAFF
TRBD2	TRBV27	.	TRBJ2-7	TGTGCCAGCAGTTCACTAGCGGGAGGGCCGGAGCGCGAGCAGTACTTC	CASSSLAGGPEREQYF
.	TRBV28	once	TRBJ1-2	TGTGCCAGCAGCCCTCCACAGGGCTACTATGGCTACACCTTC	CASSPPQGYYGYTF
.	TRBV30	.	TRBJ2-2	TGTGCCTGGAGTGCCCCCTGGGAGCTGTTTTTT	CAWSAPWELFF
TRBD1	TRBV9	.	TRBJ2-1	TGTGCCAGCAGCGTATCAGACAGGGTGGGCGACAATGAGCAGTTCTTC	CASSVSDRVGDNEQFF
TRBD1	TRBV7-9	.	TRBJ2-1	TGTGCCAGCAGCTTAGGACAGGGATCTGCCAATGAGCAGTTCTTC	CASSLGQGSANEQFF
.	TRBV10-3	.	TRBJ2-2	TGTGCCATCCAGGGTGCGTCGAAGGCCGGGGAGCTGTTTTTT	CAIQGASKAGELFF
.	TRBV9	.	TRBJ2-7	TGTGCCAGCAGCGTAGAGGGCTCGGGAACCTACGAGCAGTACTTC	CASSVEGSGTYEQYF
.	TRBV29-1	.	TRBJ2-3	TGCAGCGTTGTGTTGTCGGGAGCAGATACGCAGTATTTT	CSVVLSGADTQYF
TRBD2	TRBV5-1	.	TRBJ2-2	TGCGCCAGCAGTTTAAACCCGACTAGCGGGAGGGCGGGCACCGGGGAGCTGTTTTTT	CASSLNPTSGRAGTGELFF
.	TRBV10-1	.	TRBJ2-3	TGCGCCAGCAGTAGGGGGTCAGATACGCAGTATTTT	CASSRGSDTQYF
TRBD1	TRBV28	.	TRBJ1-5	TGTGCCAGCAACGAACGGAGGGGGCGAAGAGGGAATCAGCCCCAGCATTTT	CASNERRGRRGNQPQHF
TRBD1	TRBV25-1	.	TRBJ1-2	TGTGCCAGCAGTGATACGTTGAGGGGGCGCTTAAGAGGCTACACCTTC	CASSDTLRGRLRGYTF
.	TRBV6-5	.	TRBJ1-2	TGTGCCAGTCAACAGGGTTGGCCCTATGGCTACACCTTC	CASQQGWPYGYTF
TRBD2	TRBV19	.	TRBJ2-1	TGTGCCAGTAGTCCTCGGACTAGCGTCCGGAATGAGCAGTTCTTC	CASSPRTSVRNEQFF
.	TRBV29-1	.	TRBJ1-5	TGCAGCGTTGAAACCCCCCGGGGAGCTAGCAATCAGCCCCAGCATTTT	CSVETPRGASNQPQHF
.	TRBV23-1	.	TRBJ1-2	TGCGCCAGCAGTCAACTAGTAGAAGTTAGTAGTTGTGGCTACACCTTC	CASSQLVEVSSCGYTF
TRBD2	TRBV29-1	.	TRBJ2-1	TGCAGCGTTGTACTAGCGGGATATGGCTCCTACAATGAGCAGTTCTTC	CSVVLAGYGSYNEQFF
.	TRBV30	.	TRBJ1-1	TGTGCCCAAATTGGCGGCAAGAACACTGAAGCTTTCTTT	CAQIGGKNTEAFF
TRBD2	TRBV19	.	TRBJ2-7	TGTGCCAGTAGCCCCGTAGAGGGACTAGCGTGGGAGCAGTACTTC	CASSPVEGLAWEQYF
TRBD1	TRBV19	.	TRBJ1-5	TGTGCCAGTAAAGTCGGTTCGGACAGGGTGAACCAGCCCCAGCATTTT	CASKVGSDRVNQPQHF
TRBD2	TRBV7-2	.	TRBJ2-3	TGTGCCAGCAGCCTTACTAGCGGGAGGGCAGATACGCAGTATTTT	CASSLTSGRADTQYF
TRBD1	TRBV28	many	TRBJ1-2	TGTGCCAGCAGAGTCCTCGAGACAGGGGTAAATGGCTACACCTTC	CASRVLETGVNGYTF